The 19 T cell receptor beta chains in this list originate from one sample, sequenced in a study of T-cell reconstitution after alpha-beta-depleted transplantation in children. A library of TCRbeta sequences, prepared with unique molecular identifiers, was generated. MiXCR, run by TCRdb on the PCR reads, gives a single entry per CDR3 protein. Counted here are about 140,000 distinct CDR3 sequences, 8.8% occurring once; the ten biggest clones make up 15% to 20%. Specimen: PBMCs, mostly from graft donor cells, collected 180 days after TCRalphabeta/CD19-depleted stem cell transplant. The source is a female patient aged 2 to 10 who had a stem cell transplant for congenital amegakaryocytic thrombocytopenia, so the T cells may come from the graft donor.

The sample holds many counts of this clonotype. The chain carries TRBV20-1 and TRBJ2-7; D gene uncertain. With 0 bases removed from V and 0 bases from J, the gap between germline ends came to 9 bases. Germline CDR1 and CDR2: DFQATT and SNEGSKA (reference sequence). The CDR3 spans 14 residues. CDR3 DNA: TGCAGTGCTAGAGAGTACCGCCCCTCCTACGAGCAGTACTTC. Translating it yields CSAREYRPSYEQYF.

This clonotype was recorded many times. The CDR3 sequence is CASSSLSPWEGRGSGQPQHF. DNA for the CDR3: TGTGCCAGCAGCTCCTTGTCGCCATGGGAGGGCAGGGGTAGCGGACAGCCCCAGCATTTT. The chain uses TRBV14 and TRBJ1-5; weak D call: TRBD1 (6 bases). The germline V and J ends were trimmed by 5 bases and 7 bases, with 33 bases remaining between them. This CDR3 region has 20 residues. Looked up from germline, CDR1 is SGHDN and CDR2 is FVKESK.

This clonotype showed up many times. The chain combines TRBV3-1 with TRBJ2-1; 11 nucleotides match TRBD2. The germline V gene encodes CDR1 LGHDT and CDR2 YNNKEL (reference sequence). V dropped 9 bases and J dropped 2; count of bases not matched to a gene: 3. The CDR3 is 14 residues long. The CDR3 sequence is CASNSGGAYNEQFF. CDR3 coding DNA: TGTGCCAGTAATAGCGGGGGGGCCTACAATGAGCAGTTCTTC.

This clonotype was seen a handful of times. This chain joins TRBV4-1 and TRBJ2-7; D is undetermined. Germline V gene data show CDR1 as MGHRA and CDR2 as YSYEKL. CDR3 length equals 15 residues. The V end was cut by 0 bases, the J end by 1 base, with 10 bases between. DNA of the CDR3: TGCGCCAGCAGCCAAGACGTGGGTCTGTCCTACGAGCAGTACTTC. Translating it yields CASSQDVGLSYEQYF.

This clonotype appeared many times. Its ends do not fully match the called genes, so a read error is possible. The chain recombines TRBV11-3 with TRBJ2-7; D remains unclear. The CDR3 is 8 residues long. The germline CDR1 and CDR2 sequences are SGHNT and YENEEA. As DNA, the CDR3 is TGTGCCAGCACTCAGAGGAACTTC. Translating gives CASTQRNF.

This clonotype was observed many times. The DNA for the CDR3 is TGTGCCAGCAACAAGGACGGAGTCATGAACACTGAAGCTTTCTTT. Its translation is CASNKDGVMNTEAFF. J is TRBJ1-1 and V is TRBV3-1; D call uncertain. The CDR3 sequence is 15 residues long. The V and J ends lost 7 bases and 0 bases respectively, with 15 bases between them. The germline V gene encodes CDR1 LGHDT and CDR2 YNNKEL (reference sequence). Based on the CDR3 plus reference TRBV3-1 and TRBJ1-1, the full variable domain is DTAVSQTPKYLVTQMGNDKSIKCEQNLGHDTMYWYKQDSKKFLKIMFSYNNKELIINETVPNRFSPKSPDKAHLNLHINSLELGDSAVYFCASNKDGVMNTEAFFGQGTRLTVV.

This clonotype is a singleton in its sample. The rearrangement links TRBV21-1 to TRBJ2-3. TRBV21-1 is an annotated pseudogene. This CDR3 region has 14 residues. CDR3 nucleotides: TGTGCCAGCAGCACCTACGGACGGACAGATACGCAGTATTTT. It encodes CASSTYGRTDTQYF.

In this sample, this clonotype turned up many times. The genes are TRBV7-8 and TRBJ2-3, with 7 bases matching TRBD2. The V and J ends lost 7 bases and 1 base, in that order; junction bases with no gene match: 11. The CDR3 spans 16 residues. Germline assignment: CDR1 SGHVS and CDR2 FQNEAQ. CDR3: CASTPQTSPGTDTQYF. CDR3 in DNA: TGTGCCAGCACCCCCCAGACTAGCCCTGGCACAGATACGCAGTATTTT.

This clonotype was picked up many times. The chain couples TRBV11-3 to TRBJ2-5; D perhaps matches TRBD2 (5 bases). CDR3 length: 13 amino acids. V lost 3 bases and J lost 2, with 7 bases in between. Germline-derived CDR1 and CDR2 are SGHNT and YENEEA. CDR3 protein: CASSLEEQETQYF. The CDR3 DNA reads TGTGCCAGCAGCTTGGAGGAGCAAGAGACCCAGTACTTC.

The chain employs TRBV20-1 and TRBJ2-1; D unclear. The germline gives CDR1 DFQATT, CDR2 SNEGSKA (reference sequence). This CDR3 is built from 12 residues. CDR3 sequence: CSGDFRYNEQFF. The CDR3 DNA reads TGCTCGGGCGACTTCCGCTACAATGAGCAGTTCTTC.

The chain employs TRBV18 and TRBJ2-7; 9 bases line up with TRBD1. The V segment lost 4 bases and the J segment 7 bases; nucleotides outside the gene matches: 8. CDR3 length: 14 amino acids. The germline gives CDR1 KGHSH, CDR2 LQKENI. CDR3 in amino acids: CASSRRTGVREQYF. CDR3 coding DNA: TGTGCCAGCTCACGGCGGACAGGGGTCCGTGAGCAGTACTTC.

V is TRBV5-4 and J is TRBJ2-3; 9 bases map to TRBD1. CDR1 and CDR2 from the germline V gene are SGHNT and YYREEE (reference sequence). The CDR3 is made up of 15 amino acids. Trimming took 0 bases from V and 6 from J; bases not matched to a gene: 5. The CDR3, as DNA: TGTGCCAGCAGCTTGGTAGGGACAGGGACGGATACGCAGTATTTT. It yields the protein CASSLVGTGTDTQYF.

About this clonotype: A much larger clone is a single base away; this may be a read error. V and J are TRBV7-8 and TRBJ2-3, with a weak D call TRBD2 (6 bases). This CDR3 is built from 17 residues. Germline lookup yields CDR1 SGHVS and CDR2 FQNEAQ. For the CDR3, the DNA is TGTGCCAGCAGCTTAGCGGTAGCGGCGACGCGCACAGCTACGCAGTATTTT. Its protein is CASSLAVAATRTATQYF.

The rearrangement uses TRBV12-3 or TRBV12-4 and TRBJ2-7, with D uncertain. V was cut by 2 bases and J by 7 bases, with 6 bases left in between. The CDR3 consists of 11 residues. The CDR3 loop is CASSLSWEQYF. CDR3 coding DNA: TGTGCCAGCAGTTTAAGTTGGGAGCAGTACTTC.

This clonotype was counted at least ten times. The chain carries TRBV12-3 or TRBV12-4 and TRBJ2-3, with TRBD2 as a possible D gene (5 bases). V was cut by 3 bases and J by 2 bases, with 9 bases left in between. The CDR3 has 14 amino acids. The CDR3 coding sequence is TGTGCCAGCAGTTTTCTGGACTTCACAGATACGCAGTATTTT. Translated: CASSFLDFTDTQYF.

This clonotype came up many times. The J gene is TRBJ2-1, the V gene TRBV7-9, with 7 bases lining up with TRBD1. V lost 9 bases and J lost 6; bases outside the gene matches: 8. Germline lookup yields CDR1 SEHNR and CDR2 FQNEAQ (reference sequence). This CDR3 comprises 13 residues. The CDR3 region has the DNA TGTGCCAGTCCACAGGGGCTCCTCAATGAGCAGTTCTTC. Amino acid sequence: CASPQGLLNEQFF.

This clonotype was seen repeatedly, ten times or more. The chain employs TRBV20-1 and TRBJ1-2; 9 bases are shared with TRBD1. In germline, CDR1 is DFQATT, CDR2 SNEGSKA (reference sequence). The CDR3 consists of 14 residues. With V trimmed by 4 bases and J by 8 bases, 11 bases remained unmatched. CDR3 coding DNA: TGCAGTGCTATAGAACAGGGGGCGCAATGGGGCTACACCTTC. This translates into CSAIEQGAQWGYTF.

There are many counts of this clonotype. This sequence joins TRBV28 and TRBJ1-1, with 8 bases fitting TRBD1. CDR3 length equals 14 residues. V shed 6 bases, J shed 5 bases, and the junction held 8 bases outside the gene matches. In germline, CDR1 is MDHEN, CDR2 SYDVKM. The DNA for the CDR3 is TGTGCCAGCAGGCCTCAGGGGGCTGTGACTGAAGCTTTCTTT. The encoded protein is CASRPQGAVTEAFF.

The table lists this clonotype with many counts. The chain joins TRBV14 to TRBJ1-2, with a tentative D call TRBD1 (6 bases). Germline lookup yields CDR1 SGHDN and CDR2 FVKESK. Trimming pared 4 bases from V and 7 bases from J, leaving 25 bases between. The CDR3 consists of 17 residues. DNA of the CDR3: TGTGCCAGCAGCCTTGGTAGAGCGGGCAGGGGAGTGGTTGGCTACACCTTC. This gives the protein CASSLGRAGRGVVGYTF.